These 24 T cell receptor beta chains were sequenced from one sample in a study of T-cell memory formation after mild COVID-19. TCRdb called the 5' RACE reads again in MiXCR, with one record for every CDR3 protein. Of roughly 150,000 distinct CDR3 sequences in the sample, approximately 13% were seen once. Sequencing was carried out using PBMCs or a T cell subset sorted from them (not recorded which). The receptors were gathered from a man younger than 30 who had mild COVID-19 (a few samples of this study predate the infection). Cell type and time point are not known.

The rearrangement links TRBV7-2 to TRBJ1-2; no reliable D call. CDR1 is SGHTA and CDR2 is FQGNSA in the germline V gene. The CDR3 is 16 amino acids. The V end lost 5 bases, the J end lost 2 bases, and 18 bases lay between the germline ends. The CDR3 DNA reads TGTGCCAGCAGCCGATTCGTCACGACGGACAACTATGGCTACACCTTC. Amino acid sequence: CASSRFVTTDNYGYTF. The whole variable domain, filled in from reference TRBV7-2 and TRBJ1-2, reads GAGVSQSPSNKVTEKGKDVELRCDPISGHTALYWYRQSLGQGLEFLIYFQGNSAPDKSGLPSDRFSAERTGGSVSTLTIQRTQQEDSAVYLCASSRFVTTDNYGYTFGSGTRLTVV.

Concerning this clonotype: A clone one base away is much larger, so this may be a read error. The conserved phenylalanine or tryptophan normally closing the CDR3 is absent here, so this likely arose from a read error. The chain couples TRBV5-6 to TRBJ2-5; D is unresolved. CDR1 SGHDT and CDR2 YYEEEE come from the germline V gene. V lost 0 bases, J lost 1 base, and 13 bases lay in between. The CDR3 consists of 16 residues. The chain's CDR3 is CASSLGLPSIQETQYL. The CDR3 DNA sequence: TGTGCCAGCAGCTTGGGTCTCCCCAGCATCCAAGAGACCCAGTACTTA.

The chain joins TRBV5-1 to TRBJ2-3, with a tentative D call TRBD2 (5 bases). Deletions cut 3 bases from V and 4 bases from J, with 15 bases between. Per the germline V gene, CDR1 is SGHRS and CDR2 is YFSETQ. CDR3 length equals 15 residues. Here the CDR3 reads CASSSWEYLADTQYF. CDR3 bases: TGCGCCAGCAGCTCCTGGGAGTATTTGGCAGATACGCAGTATTTT. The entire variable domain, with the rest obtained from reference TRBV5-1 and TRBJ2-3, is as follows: KAGVTQTPRYLIKTRGQQVTLSCSPISGHRSVSWYQQTPGQGLQFLFEYFSETQRNKGNFPGRFSGRQFSNSRSEMNVSTLELGDSALYLCASSSWEYLADTQYFGPGTRLTVL.

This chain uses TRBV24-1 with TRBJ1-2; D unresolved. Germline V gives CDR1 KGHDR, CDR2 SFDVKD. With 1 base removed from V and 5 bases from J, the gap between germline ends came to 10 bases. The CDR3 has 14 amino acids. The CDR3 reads CATSDFEISYGYTF. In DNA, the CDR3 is TGTGCCACCAGTGATTTTGAGATCTCATATGGCTACACCTTC.

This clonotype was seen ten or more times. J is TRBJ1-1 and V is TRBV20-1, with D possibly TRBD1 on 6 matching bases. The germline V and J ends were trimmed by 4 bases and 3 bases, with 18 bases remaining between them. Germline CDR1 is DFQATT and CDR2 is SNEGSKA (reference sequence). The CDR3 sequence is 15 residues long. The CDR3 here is CSATEGGDRYTEAFF. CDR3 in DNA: TGCAGTGCTACCGAGGGGGGTGACAGATACACTGAAGCTTTCTTT.

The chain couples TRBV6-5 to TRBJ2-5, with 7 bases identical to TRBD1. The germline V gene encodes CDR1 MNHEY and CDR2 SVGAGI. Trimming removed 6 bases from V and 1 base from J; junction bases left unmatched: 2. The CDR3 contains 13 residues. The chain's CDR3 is CASSGQAQETQYF. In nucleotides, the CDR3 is TGTGCCAGCAGCGGACAGGCCCAAGAGACCCAGTACTTC.

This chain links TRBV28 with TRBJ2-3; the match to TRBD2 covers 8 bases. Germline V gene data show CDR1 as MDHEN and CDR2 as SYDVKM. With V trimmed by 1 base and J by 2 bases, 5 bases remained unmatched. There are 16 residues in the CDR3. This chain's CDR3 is CASSLFVAGSTDTQYF. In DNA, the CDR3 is TGTGCCAGCAGTTTATTTGTAGCGGGGTCCACAGATACGCAGTATTTT.

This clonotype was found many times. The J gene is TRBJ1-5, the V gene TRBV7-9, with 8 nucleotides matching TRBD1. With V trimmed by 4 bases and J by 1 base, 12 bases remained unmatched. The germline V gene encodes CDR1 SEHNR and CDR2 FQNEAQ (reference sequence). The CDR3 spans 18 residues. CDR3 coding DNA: TGTGCCAGCAGCTCTGTCCCCAGGGGGCAACGGAGCAATCAGCCCCAGCATTTT. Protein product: CASSSVPRGQRSNQPQHF.

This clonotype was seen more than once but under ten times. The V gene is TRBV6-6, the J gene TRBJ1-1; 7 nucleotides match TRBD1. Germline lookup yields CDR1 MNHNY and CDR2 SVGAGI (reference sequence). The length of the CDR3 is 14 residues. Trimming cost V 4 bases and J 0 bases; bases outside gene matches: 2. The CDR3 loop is CASSWGQMNTEAFF. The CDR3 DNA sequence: TGTGCCAGCAGTTGGGGACAGATGAACACTGAAGCTTTCTTT.

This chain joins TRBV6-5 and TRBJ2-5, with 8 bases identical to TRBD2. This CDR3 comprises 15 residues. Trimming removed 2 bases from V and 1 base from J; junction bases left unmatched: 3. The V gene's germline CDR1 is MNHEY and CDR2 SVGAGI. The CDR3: CASSYNSGGQETQYF. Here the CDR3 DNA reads TGTGCCAGCAGTTACAACAGCGGGGGCCAAGAGACCCAGTACTTC.

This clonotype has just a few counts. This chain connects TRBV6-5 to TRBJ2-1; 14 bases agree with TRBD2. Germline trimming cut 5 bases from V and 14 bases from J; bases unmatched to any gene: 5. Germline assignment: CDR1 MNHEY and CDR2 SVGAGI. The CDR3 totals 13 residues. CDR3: CASSQTSGGAEFF. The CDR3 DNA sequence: TGTGCCAGCAGTCAGACTAGCGGGGGGGCCGAGTTCTTC.

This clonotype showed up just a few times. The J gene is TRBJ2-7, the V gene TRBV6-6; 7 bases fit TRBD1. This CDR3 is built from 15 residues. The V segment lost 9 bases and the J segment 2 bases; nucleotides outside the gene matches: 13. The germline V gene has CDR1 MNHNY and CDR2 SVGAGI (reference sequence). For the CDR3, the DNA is TGTGCCAGTGCCAACAACCGGGACAGCCCCTACGAGCAGTACGTC. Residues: CASANNRDSPYEQYV.

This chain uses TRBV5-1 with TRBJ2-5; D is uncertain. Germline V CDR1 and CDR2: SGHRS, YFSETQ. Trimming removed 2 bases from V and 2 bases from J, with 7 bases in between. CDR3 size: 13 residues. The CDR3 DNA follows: TGCGCCAGCAGCTTCCTAGGTCAAGAGACCCAGTACTTC. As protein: CASSFLGQETQYF.

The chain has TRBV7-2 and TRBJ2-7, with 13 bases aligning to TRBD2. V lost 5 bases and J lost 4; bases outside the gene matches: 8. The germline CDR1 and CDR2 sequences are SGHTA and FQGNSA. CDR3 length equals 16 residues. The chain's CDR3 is CASSPGGTSGAYEQYF. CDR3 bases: TGTGCCAGCAGCCCAGGAGGGACTAGCGGGGCTTACGAGCAGTACTTC.

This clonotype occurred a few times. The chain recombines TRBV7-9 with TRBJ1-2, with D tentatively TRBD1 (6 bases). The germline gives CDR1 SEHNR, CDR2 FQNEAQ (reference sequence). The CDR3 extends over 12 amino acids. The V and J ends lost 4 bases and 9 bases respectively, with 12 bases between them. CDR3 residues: CASSSPQGSYTF. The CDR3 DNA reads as TGTGCCAGCAGCTCACCACAGGGAAGCTACACCTTC.

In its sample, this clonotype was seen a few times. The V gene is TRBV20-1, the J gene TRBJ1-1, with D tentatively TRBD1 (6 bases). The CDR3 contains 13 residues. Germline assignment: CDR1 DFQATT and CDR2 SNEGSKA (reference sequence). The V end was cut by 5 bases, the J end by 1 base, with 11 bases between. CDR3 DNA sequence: TGCAGTGCTGGGGGCAGGAGGAACACTGAAGCTTTCTTT. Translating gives CSAGGRRNTEAFF.

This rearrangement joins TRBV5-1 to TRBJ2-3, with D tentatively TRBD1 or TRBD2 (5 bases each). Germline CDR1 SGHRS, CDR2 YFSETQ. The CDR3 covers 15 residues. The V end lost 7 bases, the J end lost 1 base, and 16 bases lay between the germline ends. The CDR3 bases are TGCGCCAGCGGGGACGGCCCGCCGGGCACAGATACGCAGTATTTT. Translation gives CASGDGPPGTDTQYF.

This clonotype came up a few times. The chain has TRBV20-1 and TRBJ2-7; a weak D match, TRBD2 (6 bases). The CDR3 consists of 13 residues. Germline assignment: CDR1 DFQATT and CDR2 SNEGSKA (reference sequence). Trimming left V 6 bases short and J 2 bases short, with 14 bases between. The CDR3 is CSAGDSWTYEQYF. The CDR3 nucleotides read TGCAGTGCCGGGGACTCATGGACCTACGAGCAGTACTTC.

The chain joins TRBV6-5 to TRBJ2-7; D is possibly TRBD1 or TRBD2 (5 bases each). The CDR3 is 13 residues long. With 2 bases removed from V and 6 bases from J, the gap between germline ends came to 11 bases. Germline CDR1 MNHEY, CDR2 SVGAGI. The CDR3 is CASSYGGTGEQYV. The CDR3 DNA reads TGTGCCAGCAGTTACGGGGGTACGGGCGAGCAGTACGTC.

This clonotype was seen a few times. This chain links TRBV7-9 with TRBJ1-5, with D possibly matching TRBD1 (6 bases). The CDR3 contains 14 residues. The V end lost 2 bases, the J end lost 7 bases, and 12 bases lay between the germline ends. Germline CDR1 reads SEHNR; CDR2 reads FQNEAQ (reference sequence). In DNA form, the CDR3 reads TGTGCCAGCAGCTTAAACAGGGTCGGGCAGCCCCAGCATTTT. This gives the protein CASSLNRVGQPQHF. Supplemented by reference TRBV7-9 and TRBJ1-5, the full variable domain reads DTGVSQNPRHKITKRGQNVTFRCDPISEHNRLYWYRQTLGQGPEFLTYFQNEAQLEKSRLLSDRFSAERPKGSFSTLEIQRTEQGDSAMYLCASSLNRVGQPQHFGDGTRLSIL.

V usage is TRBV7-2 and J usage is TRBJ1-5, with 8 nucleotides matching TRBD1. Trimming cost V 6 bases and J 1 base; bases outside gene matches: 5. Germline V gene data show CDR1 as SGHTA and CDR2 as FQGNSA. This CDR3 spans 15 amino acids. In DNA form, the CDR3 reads TGTGCCAGCAGGTCTTACAGGGGGAGCAATCAGCCCCAGCATTTT. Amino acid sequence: CASRSYRGSNQPQHF.

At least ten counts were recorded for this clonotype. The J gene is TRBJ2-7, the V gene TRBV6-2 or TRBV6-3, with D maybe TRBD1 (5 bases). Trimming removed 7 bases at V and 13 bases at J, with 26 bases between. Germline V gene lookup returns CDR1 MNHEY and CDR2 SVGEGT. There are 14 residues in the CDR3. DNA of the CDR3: TGTGCCAGCACACCTTCGACAAGGGGCCGACGCCGATACTTC. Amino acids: CASTPSTRGRRRYF.

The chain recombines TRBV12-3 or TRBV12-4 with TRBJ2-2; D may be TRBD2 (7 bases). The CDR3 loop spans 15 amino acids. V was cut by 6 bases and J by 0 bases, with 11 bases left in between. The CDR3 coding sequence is TGTGCCAGCAGGGAAGGGGGGGCGAACACCGGGGAGCTGTTTTTT. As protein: CASREGGANTGELFF.

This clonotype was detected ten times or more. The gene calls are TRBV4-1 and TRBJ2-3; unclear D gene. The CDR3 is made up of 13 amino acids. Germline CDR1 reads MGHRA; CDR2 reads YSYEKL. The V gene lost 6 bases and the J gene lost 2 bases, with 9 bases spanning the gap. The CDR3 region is CASRALYTDTQYF. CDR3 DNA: TGCGCCAGCAGGGCTCTGTACACAGATACGCAGTATTTT.